This T cell receptor beta chain comes out of a study of shared clonotypes between healthy human individuals. Study summary: Each donor's CD8 memory used one plate, CD8 naive two, each CD4 subset three. Study results and caveats: The study generally estimated greater richness for naive than memory subsets.

Details on this clone: What it binds is unknown.

Sequencing was at deep level. In the sorted-subset replicate PCRs, approximately 200 ng DNA, roughly 30,000 T cell genomes, was used. Assay used: immunoSEQ multiplex PCR; TCRdb lists only in-frame clones, some missing. The table has a few million clones, around 93% seen once. V shed 3 bases, J shed 4 bases, and the junction held 7 bases outside the gene matches. Germline-derived CDR1 and CDR2 are SQVTM and ANQGSEA. This CDR3 has 15 amino acids. CD8 cells regarded as naive lacked CD45RO, were positively chosen for CCR7, and omitted terminally differentiated effector memory CD45RA+ cells. Specimen: naive CD8+ T cells from PBMCs. The V gene is TRBV29-1, the J gene TRBJ2-1; 9 bases align to TRBD2. The origin of this receptor is a man aged 18 to 29 in good health. Some clones in this sample may be carry-over from other donors' samples. The CDR3 protein is CSVEPSGTIYNEQFF. CDR3 coding DNA: TGCAGCGTTGAGCCTAGCGGGACAATATACAATGAGCAGTTCTTC.